Following are 29 T cell receptor beta chains from one sample sequenced in a study of blood T cell repertoires in COVID-19. Profiling relied on immunoSEQ multiplex PCR, and the TCRdb table lists in-frame clones only, not all of them. The sample contains tens of thousands of clones, about 80% of which appear only once. Sequenced: peripheral blood. The source is a human donor in a cohort sampled during active COVID-19.

The chain recombines TRBV6-6 with TRBJ2-3, with a weak D call TRBD2 (5 bases). V lost 6 bases, J lost 2 bases, and 18 bases lay in between. This CDR3 spans 16 amino acids. Germline V CDR1 and CDR2: MNHNY, SVGAGI (reference sequence). CDR3 nucleotides: TGTGCCAGCAGATCCACCCGGTGGGGAGCCACAGATACGCAGTATTTT. The encoded protein is CASRSTRWGATDTQYF.

This chain joins TRBV29-1 and TRBJ1-1, with D perhaps matching TRBD1 (6 bases). The CDR3 length is 13 residues. CDR1 is SQVTM and CDR2 is ANQGSEA in the germline V gene. V gave up 7 bases and J gave up 3 bases, with 15 bases separating them. The CDR3 protein is CSAHRAGDTEAFF. In DNA, the CDR3 is TGCAGCGCCCACAGGGCGGGGGACACTGAAGCTTTCTTT. Filled out from reference TRBV29-1 and TRBJ1-1, the complete variable domain reads SAVISQKPSRDICQRGTSLTIQCQVDSQVTMMFWYRQQPGQSLTLIATANQGSEATYESGFVIDKFPISRPNLTFSTLTVSNMSPEDSSIYLCSAHRAGDTEAFFGQGTRLTVV.

The rearrangement uses TRBV6-5 and TRBJ1-2, with 8 bases fitting TRBD1. CDR1 and CDR2 (germline): MNHEY, SVGAGI. The CDR3 spans 13 residues. With 7 bases clipped from V and 7 bases from J, the junction kept 8 bases outside the gene matches. Here the CDR3 DNA reads TGTGCCAGCACCAACCAGGGGGCAGGTGGCTACACCTTC. Amino acid sequence: CASTNQGAGGYTF.

This rearrangement joins TRBV6-5 to TRBJ1-4; 9 bases match TRBD1. This CDR3 comprises 16 residues. The junction had 8 bases not matched to a gene; V was cut back by 4 bases and J by 5 bases. The germline CDR1 and CDR2 sequences are MNHEY and SVGAGI. CDR3 nucleotides: TGTGCCAGCAGTTCCCCTAGGACAGGGGAGAATGAAAAACTGTTTTTT. This codes for CASSSPRTGENEKLFF.

V gene TRBV4-3 combines with J gene TRBJ1-2; D is possibly TRBD1 (6 bases). The germline gives CDR1 LGHNA, CDR2 YSLEER. Trimming cost V 0 bases and J 4 bases, with 12 bases left between them. This CDR3 comprises 15 residues. Written as DNA, the CDR3 is TGCGCCAGCAGCCAAGATCGTGGCAGGGGCTATGGCTACACCTTC. Protein: CASSQDRGRGYGYTF.

Only one count was recorded for this clone. This chain links TRBV19 with TRBJ1-2; the D gene is possibly TRBD1 (5 bases). V lost 7 bases, J lost 9 bases, and 18 bases lay in between. Germline values: CDR1 LNHDA, CDR2 SQIVND (reference sequence). This CDR3 region has 13 residues. In DNA, the CDR3 is TGTGCCAGTACCATGGGGGGACCCCTCCGCTACACCTTC. It encodes CASTMGGPLRYTF. Full variable domain (outside the CDR3, taken from reference TRBV19 and TRBJ1-2): DGGITQSPKYLFRKEGQNVTLSCEQNLNHDAMYWYRQDPGQGLRLIYYSQIVNDFQKGDIAEGYSVSREKKESFPLTVTSAQKNPTAFYLCASTMGGPLRYTFGSGTRLTVV.

This chain links TRBV30 with TRBJ1-4, with D possibly being TRBD1 (5 bases). Germline V lookup: CDR1 GTSNPN, CDR2 SVGIG (reference sequence). The CDR3 length is 15 residues. V was cut by 4 bases and J by 3 bases, with 15 bases left in between. The CDR3 reads CAWTRRGGANEKLFF. CDR3 sequence (DNA): TGTGCCTGGACCCGACGGGGAGGGGCTAATGAAAAACTGTTTTTT.

This chain connects TRBV4-1 to TRBJ1-2, with TRBD1 matching 7 bases. J was trimmed by 4 bases and V by 0 bases; bases with no gene match: 5. The CDR3 loop spans 15 amino acids. From germline, CDR1 is MGHRA and CDR2 YSYEKL. CDR3 in amino acids: CASSQERTGGYGYTF. The DNA of the CDR3 is TGCGCCAGCAGCCAAGAACGGACAGGCGGCTATGGCTACACCTTC.

The genes are TRBV6-1 and TRBJ2-1; 8 bases are a match to TRBD1. Germline V gene sequence: CDR1 MNHNS, CDR2 SASEGT. The CDR3 runs 17 residues. V lost 2 bases and J lost 4; bases outside the gene matches: 10. Here the CDR3 reads CASSELSTGVLYNEQFF. The CDR3, as DNA: TGTGCCAGCAGTGAACTGTCGACAGGGGTTTTATACAATGAGCAGTTCTTC.

This chain joins TRBV12-5 and TRBJ2-7; 7 bases fit TRBD1. J gave up 3 bases and V 1 base, and 18 bases lay outside the gene matches. Germline-derived CDR1 and CDR2 are LGHNT and FRNRAP. This CDR3 has 19 residues. CDR3 sequence (DNA): TGTGCTAGTGGTTTGGACCCCTCGGGACAGTTCGATGAGCGCTACGAGCAGTACTTC. As protein: CASGLDPSGQFDERYEQYF.

This clone was recorded only once. The chain couples TRBV19 to TRBJ2-3; a weak D match, TRBD1 (6 bases). The germline gives CDR1 LNHDA, CDR2 SQIVND (reference sequence). This CDR3 has 15 residues. Trimming took 3 bases from V and 2 from J, leaving 12 bases between them. CDR3 sequence (DNA): TGTGCCAGTAGTATGAACCGGGACAACACAGATACGCAGTATTTT. Residues: CASSMNRDNTDTQYF.

V and J are TRBV16 and TRBJ1-5; possibly TRBD1 for D (6 bases). The V end lost 0 bases, the J end lost 3 bases, and 9 bases lay between the germline ends. The length of the CDR3 is 15 residues. Looked up from germline, CDR1 is KGHSY and CDR2 is FQNENV. The CDR3 DNA sequence: TGTGCCAGCAGCCAATCTGGACAGCTCAATCAGCCCCAGCATTTT. Its protein product is CASSQSGQLNQPQHF.

The V gene is TRBV15, the J gene TRBJ1-3; the D gene is possibly TRBD1 (6 bases). Germline CDR1 LNHNV, CDR2 YYDKDF (reference sequence). With 1 base removed from V and 0 bases from J, the gap between germline ends came to 7 bases. CDR3 length equals 15 residues. The CDR3 nucleotides read TGTGCCACCAGCAGAGCACAGGGCTCTGGAAACACCATATATTTT. This sequence encodes CATSRAQGSGNTIYF.

The genes are TRBV7-6 and TRBJ2-7, with TRBD1 matching 8 bases. V trimming: 5 bases; J trimming: 2 bases; junction bases outside the gene matches: 8. CDR1 and CDR2 (germline): SGHVS, FNYEAQ. The CDR3 has 15 residues. CDR3 amino acids: CASSPGQGRTYEQYF. CDR3 sequence (DNA): TGTGCCAGCAGCCCCGGACAGGGAAGGACCTACGAGCAGTACTTC.

The chain carries TRBV3-1 (or the pseudogene TRBV3-2) and TRBJ2-3; D perhaps matches TRBD2 (6 bases). The V gene lost 1 base and the J gene lost 0 bases, with 17 bases spanning the gap. The CDR3 is 18 amino acids. CDR1 is LGHDT and CDR2 is YNNKEL in the germline V gene (reference sequence). CDR3 in amino acids: CASSQARGNPASTDTQYF. CDR3 coding DNA: TGTGCCAGCAGCCAAGCCCGGGGGAACCCGGCTAGCACAGATACGCAGTATTTT.

J is TRBJ2-5 and V is TRBV18, with D perhaps matching TRBD1 (5 bases). The CDR3 consists of 15 residues. The V end was cut by 3 bases, the J end by 1 base, with 12 bases between. From germline, CDR1 is KGHSH and CDR2 LQKENI. CDR3 coding DNA: TGTGCCAGCTCACCCGCTGCGACAGCCCAAGAGACCCAGTACTTC. Amino acids: CASSPAATAQETQYF.

V and J are TRBV30 and TRBJ2-7; 7 positions agree with TRBD1. The J segment lost 6 bases and the V segment lost 5 bases, leaving 4 bases of the junction unmatched. Germline V gives CDR1 GTSNPN, CDR2 SVGIG (reference sequence). The CDR3 is made up of 11 amino acids. The CDR3 DNA follows: TGTGCCTGGGCACAGGGGAGCGAGCAGTACTTC. Translation: CAWAQGSEQYF.

CDR3 sequence: CASRRQGVGMNTEAFF. DNA of the CDR3: TGTGCCAGTAGGAGACAGGGAGTGGGCATGAACACTGAAGCTTTCTTT. The rearrangement joins TRBV19 to TRBJ1-1; 7 bases match TRBD1. Germline CDR1 LNHDA, CDR2 SQIVND (reference sequence). V was clipped by 6 bases and J by 0 bases; unmatched bases: 10. The CDR3 loop spans 16 amino acids.

This clone has only one observation. This chain joins TRBV9 and TRBJ2-5, with 8 bases that match TRBD1. There are 16 residues in the CDR3. Germline V CDR1 and CDR2: SGDLS, YYNGEE. With V trimmed by 4 bases and J by 3 bases, 11 bases remained unmatched. CDR3 nucleotide sequence: TGTGCCAGCAGCTTCGCGGCTAACAGGGGGGAAGAGACCCAGTACTTC. As protein: CASSFAANRGEETQYF. The full variable domain, in which reference TRBV9 and TRBJ2-5 provide the parts outside the CDR3, is DSGVTQTPKHLITATGQRVTLRCSPRSGDLSVYWYQQSLDQGLQFLIQYYNGEERAKGNILERFSAQQFPDLHSELNLSSLELGDSALYFCASSFAANRGEETQYFGPGTRLLVL.

The chain employs TRBV24-1 and TRBJ2-3; the match to TRBD2 covers 10 bases. Germline-derived CDR1 and CDR2 are KGHDR and SFDVKD. The length of the CDR3 is 16 residues. Losses at the gene ends were 4 bases for V and 5 bases for J; bases not matched to a gene: 8. Here the CDR3 reads CATSDKRGGELDTQYF. In nucleotides, the CDR3 is TGTGCCACCAGTGACAAGCGGGGGGGAGAGCTAGATACGCAGTATTTT.

The rearrangement uses TRBV5-1 and TRBJ2-7; 8 bases line up with TRBD1. V trimming: 4 bases; J trimming: 2 bases; junction bases outside the gene matches: 8. Germline loops: CDR1 SGHRS, CDR2 YFSETQ. The CDR3 is 15 amino acids. Written as DNA, the CDR3 is TGCGCCAGCAGCCCGCCCGCGACAGGGGCCTACGAGCAGTACTTC. Translation: CASSPPATGAYEQYF.

Here the CDR3 DNA reads TGCGCCAGCAGTTTAAGGACTAGCGAGAGCTGGTCTCCAGATACGCAGTATTTT. Translation gives CASSLRTSESWSPDTQYF. This sequence joins TRBV10-2 and TRBJ2-3; 9 bases agree with TRBD2. V was pared by 5 bases and J by 4 bases, with 16 bases of the junction left unmatched. The V gene's germline CDR1 is WSHSY and CDR2 SAAADI. This CDR3 is built from 18 residues.

The gene calls are TRBV7-2 and TRBJ2-1, with no clear D. This CDR3 is built from 15 residues. V shed 3 bases and J shed 4 bases, with 13 bases lying between them. Germline V CDR1 and CDR2: SGHTA, FQGNSA. CDR3 residues: CASSFAQSPYNEQFF. The CDR3 nucleotides read TGTGCCAGCAGCTTTGCACAGTCACCTTACAATGAGCAGTTCTTC.

This chain joins TRBV7-3 and TRBJ1-3, with D hard to call. CDR3 length: 15 residues. From germline, CDR1 is SGHTA and CDR2 FQGTGA. Trimming shortened V by 2 bases and J by 3 bases, and 11 bases separated the two germline ends. This CDR3 is CASSLHSSFGNTIYF. The CDR3 nucleotides are TGTGCCAGCAGCTTACACAGTTCCTTTGGAAACACCATATATTTT.

The V call is TRBV11-2, the J call TRBJ2-7; D uncertain. This CDR3 has 14 residues. Germline loops: CDR1 SGHAT, CDR2 FQNNGV. V was clipped by 1 base and J by 3 bases, with 10 bases between them. CDR3: CASSLVVDGYEQYF. In DNA, the CDR3 is TGTGCCAGCAGCTTAGTTGTAGATGGCTACGAGCAGTACTTC.

This chain uses TRBV28 with TRBJ2-2, with 8 bases fitting TRBD1. Trimming cost V 2 bases and J 0 bases; bases outside gene matches: 2. Germline CDR1 and CDR2: MDHEN and SYDVKM. The CDR3 has 16 amino acids. The CDR3 region has the DNA TGTGCCAGCAGTTTAGGACAGGGCTCGAACACCGGGGAGCTGTTTTTT. It yields the protein CASSLGQGSNTGELFF.

V usage is TRBV23-1 and J usage is TRBJ1-1; D unclear. TRBV23-1 is an open reading frame whose function is uncertain. This CDR3 spans 16 amino acids. Deletions cut 2 bases from V and 4 bases from J, with 17 bases between. For the CDR3, the DNA is TGCGCCAGCAGTCAAAGCCTCGGGATCCACGGCACTGAAGCTTTCTTT. Its translation: CASSQSLGIHGTEAFF.

The chain is built from TRBV11-1 and TRBJ2-1, with 8 bases that match TRBD2. V dropped 8 bases and J dropped 5; count of bases not matched to a gene: 8. Germline CDR1 reads SGHAT; CDR2 reads FQDESV (reference sequence). The CDR3 is 14 residues long. The CDR3 is CASSGGGVNNEQFF. CDR3 coding DNA: TGTGCCAGCTCGGGGGGGGGAGTGAACAATGAGCAGTTCTTC.

The V and J genes are TRBV28 and TRBJ2-5, with 12 positions matching TRBD2. The germline V gene encodes CDR1 MDHEN and CDR2 SYDVKM. V lost 4 bases and J lost 7; bases outside the gene matches: 13. This CDR3 comprises 17 residues. The CDR3 sequence is CASSSPAPSGRVGTQYF. In DNA, the CDR3 is TGTGCCAGCAGTTCTCCCGCACCTAGCGGGAGGGTTGGGACCCAGTACTTC. The variable domain in full, completed from reference TRBV28 and TRBJ2-5, reads DVKVTQSSRYLVKRTGEKVFLECVQDMDHENMFWYRQDPGLGLRLIYFSYDVKMKEKGDIPEGYSVSREKKERFSLILESASTNQTSMYLCASSSPAPSGRVGTQYFGPGTRLLVL.